This T cell receptor (beta chain) was identified during a study of OX40 agonist ivuxolimab in advanced cancers. Turning to the overall study: Ivuxolimab, which targeted the costimulatory receptor OX40 (CD134), was an agonistic, fully human IgG2 monoclonal antibody. Intravenous ivuxolimab was administered to patients every 2 weeks at six dose levels: 0.01, 0.1, 0.3, 1.5, 3 and 10 mg/kg. Of the 50 to 55 dose-escalation patients, hepatocellular carcinoma was present in about 19, melanoma in roughly 15, renal cell carcinoma in 9 and head and neck cancer in 9. A male proportion of around 81% and a mean age of around 60 years, ranging from roughly 23 to 85, were recorded for the dose-escalation cohort. Prior anti-PD-1, anti-PD-L1 or anti-CTLA-4 therapy was permitted, and 40% to 50% of dose-escalation patients had received checkpoint inhibitors. Partial responses were achieved by three dose-escalation patients, of whom one had hepatocellular carcinoma and two had cutaneous melanoma. Peripheral TCRbeta sequencing was intended to test whether TCR sequence diversity was altered and clonal T-cell expansion was caused by ivuxolimab. The paper covers the monotherapy dose-escalation part of the phase I ivuxolimab trial, which included N ≈ 57 patients. Here is what the overall study found, with its caveats: In partial responders in the 0.1-3.0 mg/kg groups, normalized peripheral clonal expansion was found to be among the lowest, especially among CD8+ T cells. On average, CD8+ T cells showed more expanded clones than CD4+ T cells after ivuxolimab. Low levels of normalized T-cell clonal expansion were also shown by some nonresponding patients. Clonal expansion of both CD4+ and CD8+ blood T cells was observed from baseline to week 6 at doses 0.1 to 3.0 mg/kg. The antigen specificity of the clonally expanded peripheral T cells was not determined.

A word on this clone: Its target antigen remains unknown. Base qualities are not recorded, but no much larger clone differs from it by a single base.

Genomic DNA was extracted from sorted cells for sequencing of the TCRbeta CDR3 region. The immunoSEQ Assay was used to sequence the TCRbeta CDR3 regions. TCRdb took this table from immuneACCESS and kept in-frame rearrangements with V and J called. Such tables lack part of the clones; where checked against another copy, unresolved V genes explain under half of the gap, and the rest is unexplained. Here the sample has about 75,000 clones; about 85% occur a single time. The ten largest clones add up to about 17% of the sample. The trial excluded patients who had a history of autoimmune disease or were on systemic immunosuppression. Peripheral blood for TCR sequencing was collected from all dose cohorts at baseline, on cycle 4 day 1, and on cycle 7 day 1. The samples were drawn from a first-in-human, open-label, multicenter phase I dose-escalation trial of ivuxolimab. Adults with locally advanced or metastatic melanoma, renal cell carcinoma, hepatocellular carcinoma or head and neck squamous cell carcinoma were enrolled in the trial. CD4+ and CD8+ T cells were sorted separately from peripheral blood before TCR sequencing.

Reading the germline V gene gives CDR1 WSHSY and CDR2 SAAADI. The CDR3 covers 15 residues, taking in both the cysteine and the phenylalanine. The read is trimmed to its CDR3 DNA, 45 bases read in frame from base 1. Trimming accounts for 10 bases at V and 5 bases at J, while the number of junction bases matched to no gene is 8. The specimen comprised CD4+ or CD8+ T cells sorted from blood, sampled in a trial of the OX40 agonist ivuxolimab. This TCR derives from an adult with an advanced solid tumor such as melanoma, head and neck, liver or kidney cancer. The chain links TRBV10-2 with TRBJ2-2; TRBD2 matches 12 bases in the middle. Here is the DNA: TGCGCCACCCGCCCTAGCGGGGGGGGGACCGGGGAGCTGTTTTTT. Its product reads: CATRPSGGGTGELFF.